This T cell receptor beta chain was recorded in a study of T cell changes during pregnancy in multiple sclerosis (dated by TCRdb to between 2018 and 2020). General notes on the study: Changes in the T cell repertoire over the course of pregnancy were examined in this study in women with multiple sclerosis.

Concerning this clone: It has no known antigen specificity. Base-call qualities are not available, and no considerably larger clone is one nucleotide away.

From the cysteine up to the phenylalanine, the CDR3 has a length of 11 residues. Only the CDR3 region is kept as DNA, spanning 33 bases read in frame from base 1. V and J are truncated by 5 bases and 0 bases respectively, leaving an intervening sequence of 5 bases. From a lookup of the germline V gene (reference sequence), CDR1 and CDR2 are GTSNPN and SVGIG. Library preparation was by the immunoSEQ multiplex PCR assay. In its TCRdb copy, this immuneACCESS table keeps in-frame sequences only and misses some clones. Where compared with another copy, unresolved V genes explain less than half of these, and the others have no known cause. The sample has tens of thousands of clones on record, 85% to 95% of them singletons. The ten largest clones capture 2.5% to 4% of the sample.

Sequencing was performed on CD8+ T cells from peripheral blood mononuclear cells, taken in the second trimester of pregnancy. The sequence was collected from a female donor with multiple sclerosis, enrolled in a pregnancy study. The chain is assembled from TRBV30 and TRBJ2-7, with no confidently assigned D gene. In nucleotides, the sequence is TGTGCCTGGGGCAACTCCTACGAGCAGTACTTC. This yields the protein CAWGNSYEQYF.